This T cell receptor (beta chain) came from a study of blood T cell repertoires in COVID-19. The method was immunoSEQ multiplex PCR; TCRdb's version includes in-frame clones alone and lacks a portion of them. The sample lists 340,000 or so clones, around 87% occurring once. V lost 6 bases to trimming and J lost 0 bases; unmatched junction nucleotides: 6. Germline CDR1 is MNHEY and CDR2 is SVGEGT. The CDR3 spans 15 residues. The TCR originated in a man aged 50 to 59 with active or convalescent COVID-19. Input material: peripheral blood. The rearrangement joins TRBV6-2 or TRBV6-3 to TRBJ2-3; 7 bases map to TRBD1. The CDR3 DNA reads as TGTGCCAGCAGCACTACCAGGGGGAGCACAGATACGCAGTATTTT. Translation: CASSTTRGSTDTQYF.